This T cell receptor (beta chain) was captured by sequencing in a study of metastatic and nonmetastatic thyroid tumors. Each patient came to thyroid surgery without any prior treatment (of any kind). TCRdb reprocessed the PCR reads via MiXCR. Counted here are tens of thousands of clones, 20% to 25% occurring once; the ten biggest clones make up 4% to 5%. This clone was detected many times. Sequencing used blood. This TCR was recovered from a female donor with papillary thyroid cancer or a benign thyroid nodule (not recorded which). Some clones in this sample may be carry-over from other donors' samples.

The CDR3 DNA reads TGTGCCAGCAGTTTATACGGGTACCCAACCTACGAGCAGTACTTC. As protein: CASSLYGYPTYEQYF. The J gene is TRBJ2-7, the V gene TRBV12-3 or TRBV12-4; D gene uncertain. The CDR3 has 15 amino acids. Trimming took off 2 bases at V and 2 bases at J, with 13 bases between the two ends.